The clone carrying this TCR beta chain was picked up many times. No antigen is known for it. These data originate in a study of T cells in Graves' hyperthyroidism and ophthalmopathy. Overall study findings and caveats: A model using 13 V-J features told ophthalmopathy apart from stable hyperthyroidism. For ophthalmopathy, model prediction preceded onset by a median around six months.

V gave up 2 bases and J gave up 4 bases, with 12 bases separating them. CDR1 is MNHEY and CDR2 is SVGAGI in the germline V gene. The CDR3 runs to 15 residues. Each diagnosis was grounded in clinical symptoms, serum thyroxine and TRAb, thyroid ultrasound, and orbital computed tomography. The investigators amplified TCR beta CDR3 regions from RNA transcripts. First-round RT-PCR of the TCR CDR3 relied on the HTBI primer set. TCRdb re-called the multiplex PCR reads through MiXCR, storing one row per CDR3 protein. The profile shows fewer than 250,000 distinct CDR3 sequences, about 24% of them singletons. Sequencing was performed on blood. The chain carries TRBV6-5 and TRBJ1-3; D is uncertain. This TCR was sampled from a woman aged 40 to 55 with Graves' ophthalmopathy. CDR3 amino acids: CASSYTAGGGNTIYF. As DNA, the CDR3 is TGTGCCAGCAGTTACACGGCAGGAGGAGGAAACACCATATATTTT.